A single sample is the source of the 25 T cell receptor beta chains below, sequenced in a study of PD-L1 blockade in urothelial cancer. Using immunoSEQ multiplex PCR, the repertoire was profiled, and TCRdb retains in-frame clones only, with some absent. The sample lists about 17,000 clones, roughly 87% occurring once. The sample consisted of PBMCs, taken around atezolizumab (anti-PD-L1) treatment. Receptors originate from a man aged 50-59 years with urothelial cancer.

The rearrangement uses TRBV19 and TRBJ2-1, with 12 bases lining up with TRBD2. The ends lost 1 base at V and 8 bases at J; junction bases unmatched: 15. Germline values: CDR1 LNHDA, CDR2 SQIVND (reference sequence). There are 19 residues in the CDR3. Here the CDR3 DNA reads TGTGCCAGTAGTATAGTAGCGTTTATGACTAGCGGGGGCCTTTATGAGCAGTTCTTC. It translates to CASSIVAFMTSGGLYEQFF. The whole variable domain, filled in from reference TRBV19 and TRBJ2-1, reads DGGITQSPKYLFRKEGQNVTLSCEQNLNHDAMYWYRQDPGQGLRLIYYSQIVNDFQKGDIAEGYSVSREKKESFPLTVTSAQKNPTAFYLCASSIVAFMTSGGLYEQFFGPGTRLTVL.

The V gene is TRBV30, the J gene TRBJ1-1; 9 bases line up with TRBD1. Losses at the gene ends were 6 bases for V and 4 bases for J; bases not matched to a gene: 9. The CDR3 covers 14 residues. From germline, CDR1 is GTSNPN and CDR2 SVGIG (reference sequence). In DNA, the CDR3 is TGTGCCTGTTTCCCGGGACAGGGCCGCACTGAAGCTTTCTTT. It encodes CACFPGQGRTEAFF.

A few counts support this clone. This chain links TRBV6-1 with TRBJ2-2; 8 positions agree with TRBD2. This CDR3 is 17 amino acids long. Germline CDR1 MNHNS, CDR2 SASEGT. Trimming at V came to 0 bases and at J to 5 bases, leaving 8 bases not matched to a gene. CDR3 sequence: CASSEAQASGLTGELFF. CDR3 DNA: TGTGCCAGCAGTGAAGCGCAGGCTAGCGGGCTGACCGGGGAGCTGTTTTTT.

The chain couples TRBV15 to TRBJ2-5, with 8 nucleotides matching TRBD2. Germline trimming cut 0 bases from V and 4 bases from J; bases unmatched to any gene: 7. Germline V gene data show CDR1 as LNHNV and CDR2 as YYDKDF (reference sequence). The CDR3 loop spans 16 amino acids. The CDR3 coding sequence is TGTGCCACCAGCAGAGAAACGGGAGGGCCAACAGAGACCCAGTACTTC. Its translation is CATSRETGGPTETQYF.

This clone was observed a single time. The chain joins TRBV4-2 to TRBJ2-2; TRBD2 matches 10 bases. The CDR3 loop spans 15 amino acids. J was trimmed by 4 bases and V by 2 bases; bases with no gene match: 1. Looked up from germline, CDR1 is LGHNA and CDR2 is YNFKEQ. CDR3 protein: CASSQSGGATGELFF. CDR3 nucleotides: TGTGCCAGCAGCCAAAGCGGGGGGGCCACCGGGGAGCTGTTTTTT.

The chain links TRBV6-5 to TRBJ1-5; TRBD1 matches at 9 bases. Trimming removed 6 bases from V and 4 bases from J; junction bases left unmatched: 7. CDR3 length equals 15 residues. Germline lookup yields CDR1 MNHEY and CDR2 SVGAGI. CDR3 bases: TGTGCCAGCAGCTCCGGGACAGGGACTAATCAGCCCCAGCATTTT. As protein: CASSSGTGTNQPQHF.

The gene calls are TRBV11-1 and TRBJ1-1; the D gene is possibly TRBD1 (6 bases). There are 11 residues in the CDR3. Trimming removed 4 bases at V and 10 bases at J, with 10 bases between. Germline values: CDR1 SGHAT, CDR2 FQDESV (reference sequence). The CDR3 DNA reads as TGTGCCAGCAGCTCCGACAGGCGAGCTTTCTTT. Protein sequence: CASSSDRRAFF.

The CDR3 region is CASSLSPGLGALTYEQYF. The CDR3 DNA reads TGTGCCAGCAGTCTCTCGCCGGGACTAGGGGCCTTAACCTACGAGCAGTACTTC. The V and J genes are TRBV28 and TRBJ2-7; TRBD2 matches 8 bases. The CDR3 has 18 amino acids. Germline lookup yields CDR1 MDHEN and CDR2 SYDVKM. Trimming at V came to 5 bases and at J to 2 bases, leaving 17 bases not matched to a gene.

V usage is TRBV18 and J usage is TRBJ1-5, with 7 bases identical to TRBD1. After removal of 6 bases from V and 0 bases from J, the junction contained 5 bases not matched to a gene. Looked up from germline, CDR1 is KGHSH and CDR2 is LQKENI. The CDR3 covers 15 residues. Written as DNA, the CDR3 is TGTGCCAGCTCTCCCGGACAGGTTAGCAATCAGCCCCAGCATTTT. As protein: CASSPGQVSNQPQHF.

Only one count was recorded for this clone. The chain combines TRBV11-3 with TRBJ2-4, with 14 bases that match TRBD2. V was clipped by 5 bases and J by 7 bases; unmatched bases: 7. CDR1 and CDR2 from the germline V gene are SGHNT and YENEEA. There are 16 residues in the CDR3. The CDR3 sequence: CASSPGTSGRENIQYF. CDR3 in DNA: TGTGCCAGCAGCCCAGGGACTAGCGGGAGAGAGAACATTCAGTACTTC.

The CDR3 loop reads CAWSKTGGAVLGEKLFF. In DNA, the CDR3 is TGTGCCTGGAGCAAGACAGGGGGCGCAGTCCTTGGTGAAAAACTGTTTTTT. The J gene is TRBJ1-4, the V gene TRBV30; 10 nucleotides line up with TRBD1. CDR1 is GTSNPN and CDR2 is SVGIG in the germline V gene (reference sequence). The CDR3 runs 17 residues. The V gene end was trimmed by 3 bases and the J gene end by 7 bases; junction bases not matched to a gene: 14. Based on the CDR3 plus reference TRBV30 and TRBJ1-4, the full variable domain is SQTIHQWPATLVQPVGSPLSLECTVEGTSNPNLYWYRQAAGRGLQLLFYSVGIGQISSEVPQNLSASRPQDRQFILSSKKLLLSDSGFYLCAWSKTGGAVLGEKLFFGSGTQLSVL.

The rearrangement links TRBV15 to TRBJ2-7, with D perhaps TRBD1 (6 bases). The V and J ends lost 3 bases and 3 bases respectively, with 15 bases between them. CDR3 length: 15 residues. Germline CDR1 LNHNV, CDR2 YYDKDF (reference sequence). CDR3 sequence (DNA): TGTGCCACCAGCAGCTCTTGGGTAGGGGGCTACGAGCAGTACTTC. Its translation is CATSSSWVGGYEQYF.

V gene TRBV29-1 combines with J gene TRBJ2-3; 10 positions agree with TRBD2. This CDR3 spans 15 amino acids. Per the germline V gene, CDR1 is SQVTM and CDR2 is ANQGSEA. Trimming at V came to 5 bases and at J to 9 bases, leaving 14 bases not matched to a gene. CDR3 bases: TGCAGCGTTTTAACTAGCGGGGCCTTAATGTGGACGCAGTATTTT. Translated, it gives CSVLTSGALMWTQYF.

In its sample, this clone is medium-sized. The V and J genes are TRBV27 and TRBJ2-1, with TRBD2 identical over 12 bases. This CDR3 spans 18 amino acids. Trimming removed 6 bases from V and 8 bases from J; junction bases left unmatched: 17. Germline lookup yields CDR1 MNHEY and CDR2 SMNVEV (reference sequence). CDR3 nucleotides: TGTGCCAGCAGGCTTTATCTCCCTAGCGGGAGGGCCGGCGATGAGCAGTTCTTC. Protein sequence: CASRLYLPSGRAGDEQFF.

The J gene is TRBJ2-2, the V gene TRBV7-3; a possible D gene is TRBD2 (5 bases). Germline CDR1 SGHTA, CDR2 FQGTGA. The CDR3 runs 17 residues. V lost 5 bases and J 3 bases, leaving 19 bases between the germline ends. CDR3 residues: CASSPGIGPGDTGELFF. The CDR3, as DNA: TGTGCCAGCAGCCCGGGGATTGGCCCTGGGGACACCGGGGAGCTGTTTTTT.

V usage is TRBV10-3 and J usage is TRBJ1-5, with D hard to call. The germline V and J ends were trimmed by 0 bases and 2 bases, with 8 bases remaining between them. Germline values: CDR1 ENHRY, CDR2 SYGVKD. The CDR3 consists of 15 residues. CDR3 protein: CAISESEFGNQPQHF. The CDR3 region has the DNA TGTGCCATCAGTGAGTCGGAGTTCGGCAATCAGCCCCAGCATTTT.

The genes are TRBV7-9 and TRBJ1-2; 8 bases are shared with TRBD1. V lost 3 bases, J lost 7 bases, and 4 bases stayed unmatched. The germline V gene has CDR1 SEHNR and CDR2 FQNEAQ (reference sequence). The CDR3 contains 13 residues. The DNA for the CDR3 is TGTGCCAGCAGCTTTGACAGGGGTAGTGGCTACACCTTC. Residues: CASSFDRGSGYTF.

The genes are TRBV6-5 and TRBJ1-6; 8 bases are a match to TRBD1. V was clipped by 6 bases and J by 10 bases; unmatched bases: 11. The CDR3 is 15 amino acids. From germline, CDR1 is MNHEY and CDR2 SVGAGI. The CDR3 region is CASSSAGGERSPLHF. Here the CDR3 DNA reads TGTGCCAGCAGCTCCGCAGGGGGCGAGAGGTCACCCCTCCACTTT.

Only one count was recorded for this clone. This chain connects TRBV27 to TRBJ1-2; 7 positions agree with TRBD1. The J segment lost 2 bases and the V segment lost 8 bases, leaving 11 bases of the junction unmatched. The CDR3 contains 15 residues. CDR1 is MNHEY, CDR2 SMNVEV, per germline (reference sequence). The CDR3 protein is CASYTNDRANYGYTF. The CDR3, as DNA: TGTGCCAGCTACACCAACGACAGGGCGAACTATGGCTACACCTTC.

V is TRBV11-2 and J is TRBJ2-7; TRBD2 is a possible D gene (5 bases). The CDR3 has 15 residues. Trimming shortened V by 4 bases and J by 5 bases, and 18 bases separated the two germline ends. Germline V gene data show CDR1 as SGHAT and CDR2 as FQNNGV. CDR3 amino acids: CASSYTRGTPNEQYF. CDR3 in DNA: TGTGCCAGCAGCTATACTCGGGGAACCCCAAACGAGCAGTACTTC.

The genes are TRBV7-2 and TRBJ1-1, with D perhaps matching TRBD1 (6 bases). CDR1 SGHTA and CDR2 FQGNSA come from the germline V gene. With 5 bases removed from V and 11 bases from J, the gap between germline ends came to 24 bases. This CDR3 region has 15 residues. CDR3 sequence reads: CASSQIVTDTGSAFF. The CDR3 DNA reads TGTGCCAGCAGCCAAATTGTAACCGACACAGGGAGCGCTTTCTTT.

The CDR3 DNA follows: TGTGCCAGTAGTATCGGGGGGCAACGGGTGGGGTTAGCCAAAAACATTCAGTACTTC. Translating it yields CASSIGGQRVGLAKNIQYF. This chain uses TRBV19 with TRBJ2-4, with D perhaps matching TRBD2 (7 bases). The germline V and J ends were trimmed by 3 bases and 0 bases, with 21 bases remaining between them. This CDR3 has 19 amino acids. The germline V gene encodes CDR1 LNHDA and CDR2 SQIVND (reference sequence). The variable domain in full, with the rest retrieved from reference TRBV19 and TRBJ2-4, is DGGITQSPKYLFRKEGQNVTLSCEQNLNHDAMYWYRQDPGQGLRLIYYSQIVNDFQKGDIAEGYSVSREKKESFPLTVTSAQKNPTAFYLCASSIGGQRVGLAKNIQYFGAGTRLSVL.

CDR3: CASSESGDWPQHF. The DNA of the CDR3 is TGTGCCAGCAGTGAATCAGGGGATTGGCCCCAGCATTTT. The chain couples TRBV25-1 to TRBJ1-5, with D perhaps TRBD1 (6 bases). The CDR3 loop spans 13 amino acids. V was clipped by 1 base and J by 9 bases, with 10 bases between them. Germline V gene data show CDR1 as MGHDK and CDR2 as SYGVNS.

The genes are TRBV4-1 and TRBJ2-1; 7 bases match TRBD2. This CDR3 has 17 amino acids. The junction had 16 bases not matched to a gene; V was cut back by 7 bases and J by 4 bases. Per the germline V gene, CDR1 is MGHRA and CDR2 is YSYEKL. The CDR3 loop is CASTEGRTRSKYNEQFF. DNA of the CDR3: TGCGCCAGCACGGAAGGAAGGACTAGGTCTAAATACAATGAGCAGTTCTTC.

V usage is TRBV6-4 and J usage is TRBJ1-2; 9 bases match TRBD1. The junction had 4 bases not matched to a gene; V was cut back by 2 bases and J by 3 bases. Germline CDR1 MRHNA, CDR2 SNTAGT. The CDR3 is 15 amino acids. In DNA form, the CDR3 reads TGTGCCAGCAGTGACAGGGACAGGGAGGACTATGGCTACACCTTC. Protein sequence: CASSDRDREDYGYTF.